This T cell receptor beta chain derives from a study of OX40 agonist ivuxolimab in advanced cancers. Only in-frame clones appear in the TCRdb table, and some are missing; sequencing was by immunoSEQ multiplex PCR. In the table there are tens of thousands of clones, roughly 89% of which are singletons. Germline V gene lookup returns CDR1 LGHNA and CDR2 YSLEER. V was trimmed by 0 bases and J by 5 bases, leaving 16 bases between them. CDR3 length equals 17 residues. The input for sequencing was CD4+ or CD8+ T cells sorted from blood, taken in a trial of the OX40 agonist ivuxolimab. V is TRBV4-3 and J is TRBJ2-2, with D tentatively TRBD2 (5 bases). The receptor's source is an adult with an advanced solid tumor such as melanoma, head and neck, liver or kidney cancer. The chain's CDR3 is CASSQDPRGDGTGELFF. For the CDR3, the DNA is TGCGCCAGCAGCCAAGATCCCCGGGGAGATGGAACCGGGGAGCTGTTTTTT.